Shown below are 2 T cell receptor beta chains from a single sample sequenced in a study of blood T cell repertoires in COVID-19. Method: immunoSEQ multiplex PCR; TCRdb's copy keeps in-frame clones and lacks some. Found here are about 150,000 clones, roughly nine tenths of them singletons; the top ten hold 2.4%. The sequencing sample was made of peripheral blood. The receptor set was obtained from an older woman with acute or convalescent COVID-19.

The J gene is TRBJ1-5, the V gene TRBV5-1, with 9 bases aligning to TRBD1. V gave up 6 bases and J gave up 10 bases; unmatched junction bases: 14. Germline CDR1 reads SGHRS; CDR2 reads YFSETQ. This CDR3 has 15 residues. The DNA of the CDR3 is TGCGCCAGCAACCTTCTGCCGGGACAGGGCAGTCCCCAGCATTTT. This translates into CASNLLPGQGSPQHF.

The CDR3 DNA reads as TGTGCCAGCAGCCATGGGACTCAGCGGTCTGAAGCTTTCTTT. Its protein product is CASSHGTQRSEAFF. The chain links TRBV28 to TRBJ1-1; D possibly corresponds to TRBD1 (5 bases). The germline V gene encodes CDR1 MDHEN and CDR2 SYDVKM. V lost 6 bases to trimming and J lost 6 bases, with 17 bases between them. The CDR3 sequence is 14 residues long.